The 30 T cell receptor beta chains given below trace back to one sample, sequenced in a study of T cells after yellow fever vaccination. TCRdb reprocessed the 5' RACE reads via MiXCR and lists one record per CDR3 protein. The sample carries around 300,000 distinct CDR3 sequences, over 3.5% recorded once. Sequenced material: PBMCs, taken 5 days after the yellow fever booster vaccination. The origin of the receptors is a man between 18 and 29 years old who received the YFV17D yellow fever vaccine.

V is TRBV7-2 and J is TRBJ1-1; 8 bases match TRBD1. The CDR3 runs to 16 residues. The V segment lost 2 bases and the J segment 0 bases; nucleotides outside the gene matches: 5. Germline CDR1 SGHTA, CDR2 FQGNSA. The CDR3 nucleotides are TGTGCCAGCAGCTTATATACGGACAGGGTGAACACTGAAGCTTTCTTT. It codes for CASSLYTDRVNTEAFF.

Ten or more counts support this clonotype. The rearrangement links TRBV4-2 to TRBJ1-6, with TRBD1 matching over 7 bases. J was trimmed by 9 bases and V by 2 bases; bases with no gene match: 10. The CDR3 runs 16 residues. The germline V gene encodes CDR1 LGHNA and CDR2 YNFKEQ. The CDR3 sequence: CASSQLGQLSSSPLHF. The CDR3 nucleotides read TGTGCCAGCAGCCAATTGGGACAGCTGTCTAGTTCACCCCTCCACTTT.

The V gene is TRBV6-2 or TRBV6-3, the J gene TRBJ2-4, with D perhaps TRBD1 or TRBD2 (5 bases each). The CDR3 contains 14 residues. V lost 2 bases and J lost 4, with 9 bases in between. CDR1 MNHEY and CDR2 SVGEGT come from the germline V gene. The CDR3 region is CASSYGGGKNIQYF. CDR3 nucleotide sequence: TGTGCCAGCAGTTACGGTGGGGGAAAAAACATTCAGTACTTC.

The chain uses TRBV6-2 or TRBV6-3 and TRBJ2-4; D is ambiguous. Germline assignment: CDR1 MNHEY and CDR2 SVGEGT. Trimming took off 2 bases at V and 0 bases at J, with 11 bases between the two ends. The CDR3 sequence is 16 residues long. CDR3 residues: CASSYSAGLAKNIQYF. CDR3 nucleotide sequence: TGTGCCAGCAGTTACAGCGCAGGCTTAGCCAAAAACATTCAGTACTTC.

This clonotype was recorded many times. The chain recombines TRBV12-3 or TRBV12-4 with TRBJ2-7; D gene uncertain. This CDR3 has 13 amino acids. The V and J ends lost 3 bases and 3 bases respectively, with 9 bases between them. CDR3 loop: CASSFDTYYEQYF. The DNA of the CDR3 is TGTGCCAGCAGTTTCGACACCTACTACGAGCAGTACTTC.

This clonotype was observed many times. The chain joins TRBV3-1 to TRBJ2-3; D might be TRBD2 (7 bases). Between the trimmed V and J ends, which lost 5 bases and 1 base, there was a span of 10 bases. The CDR3 contains 14 residues. Germline V CDR1 and CDR2: LGHDT, YNNKEL (reference sequence). CDR3 sequence (DNA): TGTGCCAGCAGCAAGGGGGGGGGCACAGATACGCAGTATTTT. This encodes CASSKGGGTDTQYF.

A remark on this clonotype: The junction departs from the called germline gene at one end, perhaps through a read error. This chain uses TRBV9 with TRBJ2-2; D unresolved. The CDR3 runs 15 residues. CDR1 is SGDLS and CDR2 is YYNGEE in the germline V gene. CDR3 protein: CVSSVAANPTGELFF. DNA for the CDR3: TGTGTCAGCAGCGTCGCGGCCAACCCGACCGGGGAGCTGTTTTTT.

This clonotype was seen a few times. The rearrangement links TRBV9 to TRBJ2-5; 9 nucleotides agree with TRBD2. The CDR3 has 16 amino acids. V was clipped by 3 bases and J by 1 base; unmatched bases: 7. Germline-derived CDR1 and CDR2 are SGDLS and YYNGEE. The CDR3 DNA reads TGTGCCAGCAGCGCCCGAGCGGGGGGACTCCAAGAGACCCAGTACTTC. Its translation: CASSARAGGLQETQYF.

This clonotype was detected a few times. The chain recombines TRBV27 with TRBJ2-7; no firm D call. This CDR3 is 16 amino acids long. V was trimmed by 2 bases and J by 3 bases, leaving 17 bases between them. From germline, CDR1 is MNHEY and CDR2 SMNVEV (reference sequence). The CDR3 spells CASSLGPDVSFYEQYV. The DNA for the CDR3 is TGTGCCAGCAGTTTAGGACCGGACGTATCATTCTACGAGCAGTACGTC.

This clonotype was recorded many times. This rearrangement joins TRBV4-2 to TRBJ2-2; D may be TRBD2 (5 bases). Looked up from germline, CDR1 is LGHNA and CDR2 is YNFKEQ. Trimming stripped 0 bases from V and 6 bases from J, with 11 bases between. This CDR3 comprises 15 residues. CDR3 nucleotides: TGTGCCAGCAGCCAAGAGTATTCTAGCCCCGGGGAGCTGTTTTTT. It specifies CASSQEYSSPGELFF.

This clonotype was found a few times. The chain couples TRBV20-1 to TRBJ2-7; 8 bases map to TRBD2. The CDR3 has 13 residues. J gave up 5 bases and V 4 bases, and 7 bases lay outside the gene matches. CDR1 and CDR2 (germline): DFQATT, SNEGSKA (reference sequence). The CDR3 is CSAKTGTRDEQYV. The CDR3 DNA reads as TGCAGTGCTAAAACCGGGACTAGAGACGAGCAGTACGTC.

This clonotype came up many times. The chain has TRBV20-1 and TRBJ2-3, with D perhaps TRBD1 or TRBD2 (6 bases each). CDR1 and CDR2 from the germline V gene are DFQATT and SNEGSKA (reference sequence). Trimming cost V 5 bases and J 2 bases, with 20 bases left between them. The CDR3 contains 16 residues. The CDR3 loop is CSAARVTGASTDTQYF. CDR3 DNA sequence: TGCAGTGCTGCCAGGGTTACGGGGGCGTCCACAGATACGCAGTATTTT.

This clonotype was counted many times. The chain employs TRBV7-6 and TRBJ2-1, with D maybe TRBD2 (6 bases). V gave up 0 bases and J gave up 6 bases, with 9 bases separating them. From germline, CDR1 is SGHVS and CDR2 FNYEAQ. This CDR3 is 14 amino acids long. The CDR3 spells CASSLAQEGNEQFF. The CDR3 DNA is TGTGCCAGCAGCTTAGCGCAGGAGGGCAATGAGCAGTTCTTC.

This clonotype was counted ten times or more. The chain employs TRBV6-5 and TRBJ2-7; 7 bases fit TRBD1. The CDR3 is 15 amino acids. Germline CDR1 and CDR2: MNHEY and SVGAGI. J gave up 2 bases and V 0 bases, and 4 bases lay outside the gene matches. The chain's CDR3 is CASSYSYDRAYEQYF. CDR3 in DNA: TGTGCCAGCAGTTACTCCTACGACAGGGCCTACGAGCAGTACTTC.

The rearrangement links TRBV24-1 to TRBJ2-2; 8 nucleotides line up with TRBD1. Per the germline V gene, CDR1 is KGHDR and CDR2 is SFDVKD. The junction had 11 bases not matched to a gene; V was cut back by 4 bases and J by 8 bases. This CDR3 comprises 16 residues. In DNA, the CDR3 is TGTGCCACCAGTGAGGCCGGACAGGGCGGCTTGGGGGAGCTGTTTTTT. Translation gives CATSEAGQGGLGELFF.

CDR3 sequence: CASSLELGGEAFF. The CDR3 nucleotides read TGCGCCAGCAGCTTGGAACTCGGCGGTGAAGCTTTCTTT. This chain uses TRBV5-1 with TRBJ1-1; D is undetermined. V shed 0 bases and J shed 7 bases, with 10 bases lying between them. Germline lookup yields CDR1 SGHRS and CDR2 YFSETQ. The CDR3 runs to 13 residues.

This clonotype appeared many times. The chain uses TRBV27 and TRBJ2-2, with 7 bases lining up with TRBD2. Germline trimming cut 9 bases from V and 3 bases from J; bases unmatched to any gene: 4. This CDR3 contains 13 residues. CDR1 and CDR2 from the germline V gene are MNHEY and SMNVEV (reference sequence). The CDR3 sequence is CASGTTYTGELFF. CDR3 sequence (DNA): TGTGCCAGTGGGACTACCTACACCGGGGAGCTGTTTTTT.

This clonotype was observed a few times. V is TRBV27 and J is TRBJ2-7, with no clear D. Germline V lookup: CDR1 MNHEY, CDR2 SMNVEV (reference sequence). The ends were cut back, 2 bases at V and 0 bases at J, with 5 bases in the middle. This CDR3 has 13 amino acids. The CDR3 here is CASSLRNSYEQYV. CDR3 coding DNA: TGTGCCAGCAGTTTAAGGAACTCCTACGAGCAGTACGTC.

This chain joins TRBV6-5 and TRBJ1-1, with 7 bases aligning to TRBD1. Per the germline V gene, CDR1 is MNHEY and CDR2 is SVGAGI. The trim removed 5 bases at V and 5 bases at J, leaving 8 bases unmatched. The CDR3 consists of 14 residues. This CDR3 is CASSKTGVGTEAFF. Written as DNA, the CDR3 is TGTGCCAGCAGTAAAACAGGGGTGGGGACTGAAGCTTTCTTT.

The chain uses TRBV20-1 and TRBJ1-1; perhaps TRBD1 as D (6 bases). The CDR3 runs to 14 residues. Germline CDR1 reads DFQATT; CDR2 reads SNEGSKA (reference sequence). Trimming shortened V by 5 bases and J by 5 bases, and 18 bases separated the two germline ends. The CDR3 DNA reads TGCAGTGCTCTCCGGGACACCCGAGGGACTGAAGCTTTCTTT. It yields the protein CSALRDTRGTEAFF.

The chain couples TRBV5-1 to TRBJ2-3; 7 bases line up with TRBD1. Trimming took 4 bases from V and 0 from J; bases not matched to a gene: 5. In germline, CDR1 is SGHRS, CDR2 YFSETQ. CDR3 length: 15 residues. CDR3 nucleotide sequence: TGCGCCAGCAGCCAAGGGACAGCCAGCACAGATACGCAGTATTTT. Translating gives CASSQGTASTDTQYF.

In this sample, this clonotype turned up a few times. V and J are TRBV29-1 and TRBJ1-1, with TRBD1 as a possible D gene (5 bases). Trimming stripped 3 bases from V and 1 base from J, with 12 bases between. Germline CDR1 reads SQVTM; CDR2 reads ANQGSEA. The CDR3 sequence is 14 residues long. CDR3 bases: TGCAGCGTTGATGCCCCAGGGACGAACACTGAAGCTTTCTTT. Its translation: CSVDAPGTNTEAFF.

This clonotype was recorded a few times. The chain recombines TRBV4-1 with TRBJ2-5; the D call may be TRBD1 or TRBD2 (5 bases each). The CDR3 has 15 amino acids. V gave up 1 base and J gave up 7 bases, with 16 bases separating them. From germline, CDR1 is MGHRA and CDR2 YSYEKL. The chain's CDR3 is CASSQGLRGGVTQYF. The CDR3 coding sequence is TGCGCCAGCAGCCAAGGTTTGAGGGGCGGTGTGACCCAGTACTTC.

This clonotype appeared many times. CDR3 DNA: TGTGCCAGCTTTTTCGACAGCAACACTGAAGCTTTCTTT. It translates to CASFFDSNTEAFF. The chain couples TRBV2 to TRBJ1-1, with TRBD1 as a possible D gene (5 bases). This CDR3 spans 13 amino acids. V was clipped by 8 bases and J by 2 bases, with 12 bases between them. Germline V lookup: CDR1 SNHLY, CDR2 FYNNEI.

The chain is built from TRBV7-2 and TRBJ1-6; the D gene is possibly TRBD1 (6 bases). Trimming pared 5 bases from V and 8 bases from J, leaving 16 bases between. The germline gives CDR1 SGHTA, CDR2 FQGNSA. The CDR3 is 15 amino acids. CDR3: CASSPRGGSDSPLHF. CDR3 nucleotide sequence: TGTGCCAGCAGCCCCCGAGGGGGATCGGATTCACCCCTCCACTTT.

The gene calls are TRBV20-1 and TRBJ2-7; D tentatively reads TRBD1 or TRBD2 (6 bases each). Germline V CDR1 and CDR2: DFQATT, SNEGSKA (reference sequence). The CDR3 is 16 amino acids. V lost 0 bases to trimming and J lost 3 bases, with 18 bases between them. CDR3 nucleotides: TGCAGTGCTAGAGATCCCCAGGGGACTCATGTCTACGAGCAGTACTTC. As protein: CSARDPQGTHVYEQYF.

The table lists this clonotype with a few counts. The chain carries TRBV7-9 and TRBJ2-5; 9 nucleotides line up with TRBD2. V lost 5 bases and J lost 3; bases outside the gene matches: 10. CDR3 length equals 16 residues. CDR1 is SEHNR, CDR2 FQNEAQ, per germline (reference sequence). The CDR3, as DNA: TGTGCCAGCAGCCGTGGGATAAGCGGGGGGAAAGAGACCCAGTACTTC. It yields the protein CASSRGISGGKETQYF.

The table lists this clonotype with a few counts. In DNA form, the CDR3 reads TGCGCCAGCAGCCAAGGGACAGGGACCGCCTACGAGCAGTACTTC. It codes for CASSQGTGTAYEQYF. The chain joins TRBV4-1 to TRBJ2-7; 8 nucleotides align to TRBD1. The CDR3 runs 15 residues. J lost 2 bases, V lost 1 base, and 4 bases had no gene match. Germline loops: CDR1 MGHRA, CDR2 YSYEKL.

This chain uses TRBV5-4 with TRBJ2-3, with D possibly matching TRBD2 (5 bases). Germline lookup yields CDR1 SGHNT and CDR2 YYREEE (reference sequence). Trimming shortened V by 7 bases and J by 1 base, and 19 bases separated the two germline ends. This CDR3 spans 16 amino acids. CDR3 sequence: CASGLERARGTDTQYF. DNA for the CDR3: TGTGCCAGCGGACTTGAGAGGGCGAGGGGCACAGATACGCAGTATTTT.

DNA for the CDR3: TGCAGTGCTCCCAGGGGCGAACTTAACACTGAAGCTTTCTTT. This sequence encodes CSAPRGELNTEAFF. The rearrangement joins TRBV20-1 to TRBJ1-1; tentatively, D is TRBD1 (6 bases). This CDR3 comprises 14 residues. Trimming removed 5 bases from V and 2 bases from J, with 15 bases in between. Germline CDR1 DFQATT, CDR2 SNEGSKA (reference sequence).